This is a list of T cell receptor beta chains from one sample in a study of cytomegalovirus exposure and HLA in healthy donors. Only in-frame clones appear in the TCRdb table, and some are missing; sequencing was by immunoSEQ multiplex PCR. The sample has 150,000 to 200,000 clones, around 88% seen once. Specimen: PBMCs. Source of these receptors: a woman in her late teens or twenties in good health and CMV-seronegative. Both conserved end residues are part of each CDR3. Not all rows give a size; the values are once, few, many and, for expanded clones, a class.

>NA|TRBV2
CAGQGRVDYGYTF
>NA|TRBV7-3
CASSVQGSGSEGLFF
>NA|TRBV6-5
CASRTTGTGSYGYTF
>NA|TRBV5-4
CASSLVGTPQETQYF
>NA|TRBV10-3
CAISEAVAGVRETQYF
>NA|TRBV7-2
CASSPHYEETQYF
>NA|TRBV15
CATSRPRQGNQPQHF
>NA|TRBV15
CATSRGQGVEPQHF
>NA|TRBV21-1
CASSKGGLGTEAFF
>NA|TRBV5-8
CASLRQGEFSEQFF
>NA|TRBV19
CASSARPAYEQYF
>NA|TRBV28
CASSQIAGTGYYEQYF
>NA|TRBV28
CASSRPNQPQHF
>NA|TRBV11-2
CASRMRASGGIQYF
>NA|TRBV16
CASSPPQRTPNYGYTF
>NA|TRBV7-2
CASSLGRERYEQYF
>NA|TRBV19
CASSSRTSTDTQYF
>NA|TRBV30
CAGRWRGFDTEAFF
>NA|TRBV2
CASSERTLPRTDTQYF
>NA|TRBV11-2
CASSRTALGTEAFF
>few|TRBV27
CASSLTQEIVYNEQFF
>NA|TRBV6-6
CASSPLRDSTYEQYF
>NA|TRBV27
CASSFLTGHYEQYF
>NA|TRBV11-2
CASSGEPKLGYGYTF
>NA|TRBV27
CASSLDRAQETQYF
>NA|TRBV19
CASSMWQGGYSNQPQHF
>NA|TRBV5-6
CASSSRRAGGEQYF
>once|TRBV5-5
CASSSYTGPSYGYTF
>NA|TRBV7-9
CASSLYGTGLFEQFF
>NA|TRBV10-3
CAISAGGSSYEQYF
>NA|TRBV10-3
CAIKGQGSGGYTF
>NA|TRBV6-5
CASSADRDTYQPQHF
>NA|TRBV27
CASSLYGEQFF
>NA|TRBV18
CASSDLSGSKNIQYF
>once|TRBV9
CASSVASGGSEQFF
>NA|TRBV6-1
CASSYNYEQYF
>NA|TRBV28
CASSFKPGSGTEHYNSPLHF
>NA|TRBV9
CASSVDAGGPTGELFF
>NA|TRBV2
CASSGLAGGGTKNIQYF
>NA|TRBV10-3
CAIRPDSSYEQYF
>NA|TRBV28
CASTGFGNTEAFF
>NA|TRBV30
CAWIPRVRLRTGTGERTEAFF
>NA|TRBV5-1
CASSLTWNTEAFF
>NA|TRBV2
CASRTGTGGQNEQYF
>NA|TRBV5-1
CASSNQGAGGGYTF